These T cell receptor beta chains were read from a single sample in a study of spatial heterogeneity in lung cancer. Via MiXCR, TCRdb re-called the 5' RACE reads, giving one row per CDR3 protein. The table lists 39,000 or so distinct CDR3 sequences, roughly 3% of them singletons. The material was normal lung tissue next to the tumor, obtained at surgery. The origin of the receptors is a male donor with early-stage non-small cell lung cancer. Both conserved end residues are part of each CDR3. The order of the fields is J gene, V gene, CDR3 length, D gene, clone size, CDR3 DNA, CDR3 protein. D genes are given only for firm matches. Only part of the rows carry a size: once, few, many, or a class if the clone is expanded.

TRBJ2-7 TRBV10-3 14 TRBD1 many TGTGCCATCACCCCCAGGGGGCAAGGGTACGAGCAGTACTTC CAITPRGQGYEQYF
TRBJ1-1 TRBV29-1 13 - many TGCAGCGCCGGCCAGGGAGTGAACACTGAAGCTTTCTTT CSAGQGVNTEAFF
TRBJ2-1 TRBV29-1 12 - many TGCAGCGTTGCCTCCTCCTACAATGAGCAGTTCTTC CSVASSYNEQFF
TRBJ2-2 TRBV20-1 14 - many TGCAGTGCCATCCCCTCGTCTAACACCGGGGAGCTGTTTTTT CSAIPSSNTGELFF
TRBJ2-6 TRBV5-1 17 TRBD1 many TGCGCCAGCTTTCGAGGGACAGGGAGGACCGGGGCCAACGTCCTGACTTTC CASFRGTGRTGANVLTF
TRBJ1-5 TRBV29-1 13 - - TGCAGCGTAGCCGGGGCAGGGGATCAGCCCCAGCATTTT CSVAGAGDQPQHF
TRBJ2-5 TRBV7-7 16 TRBD1 - TGTGCCAGCAGCCCTACGGGACAGGGGCTAGGAGAGACCCAGTACTTC CASSPTGQGLGETQYF
TRBJ2-5 TRBV28 16 - many TGTGCCAGCAGTTCATCCTTCGGAGCGGACCAAGAGACCCAGTACTTC CASSSSFGADQETQYF
TRBJ2-5 TRBV20-1 13 - - TGCAGTGCTAGACCTCTGGGGGCCGAGACCCAGTACTTC CSARPLGAETQYF
TRBJ2-7 TRBV2 12 TRBD1 many TGTGCCAGCAGTACAGGGGGCGGCGAGCAGTACTTC CASSTGGGEQYF
TRBJ2-7 TRBV7-9 12 - many TGTGCCAGCAGCTTAGGGGTCTACGAGCAGTACTTC CASSLGVYEQYF
TRBJ1-1 TRBV28 12 - many TGTGCCGCCCGCGGCGGGAACACTGAAGCTTTCTTT CAARGGNTEAFF
TRBJ2-7 TRBV12-3/TRBV12-4 12 - many TGTGCCAGCAGTCTCGGAGTAGACGAGCAGTACTTC CASSLGVDEQYF
TRBJ2-3 TRBV29-1 14 TRBD2 many TGCAGCACCCGGGACTACCGAGAGTCAGATACGCAGTATTTT CSTRDYRESDTQYF
TRBJ2-1 TRBV7-2 14 - many TGTGCCAGCAGCTCCTACGGAGGGTTCAATGAGCAGTTCTTC CASSSYGGFNEQFF
TRBJ2-3 TRBV5-1 15 TRBD1 many TGCGCCAGCAGCTTAGGGACAGTACTCACAGATACGCAGTATTTT CASSLGTVLTDTQYF
TRBJ1-4 TRBV12-3/TRBV12-4 16 TRBD1 many TGTGCCAGCAGGAGTACAGGGGGCGCGGCTAATGAAAAACTGTTTTTT CASRSTGGAANEKLFF
TRBJ2-1 TRBV7-6 14 - many TGTGCCAGCAGCTTATCTTTCGGGTACAATGAGCAGTTCTTC CASSLSFGYNEQFF
TRBJ1-1 TRBV5-4 16 - few TGTGCCAGCAGCTTCGGGGGTCCCTCCCCAAACACTGAAGCTTTCTTT CASSFGGPSPNTEAFF
TRBJ1-5 TRBV6-1 13 - - TGTGCCAGCAGTCACTCAGGGGTTCAGCCCCAGCATTTT CASSHSGVQPQHF
TRBJ1-5 TRBV20-1 16 TRBD1 many TGCAGTGCAACCGGACAGGGGGATAATAGCAATCAGCCCCAGCATTTT CSATGQGDNSNQPQHF
TRBJ1-5 TRBV7-2 12 - many TGTGCCAGCAGCCCGCGGGGTCAGCCCCAGCATTTT CASSPRGQPQHF
TRBJ1-4 TRBV6-1 14 - few TGTGCCAGCAGTGTCCTTACAACTAATGAAAAACTGTTTTTT CASSVLTTNEKLFF
TRBJ1-4 TRBV12-3/TRBV12-4 13 - many TGTGCCAGCAGTTTTAGGGTTCGGGAAAAACTGTTTTTT CASSFRVREKLFF
TRBJ2-1 TRBV5-1 12 - few TGCGCCAGCAGCCCTAGCCTGAATGAGCAGTTCTTC CASSPSLNEQFF
TRBJ1-1 TRBV15 20 - many TGTGCCACCAGCAGAGACTACCTCTGCGGAGGAGCCATCATGAACACTGAAGCTTTCTTT CATSRDYLCGGAIMNTEAFF
TRBJ2-7 TRBV3-1 14 - many TGTGCCAGCAGCCAAACGACCCACTCCTACGAGCAGTACTTC CASSQTTHSYEQYF
TRBJ2-6 TRBV29-1 13 - many TGCAGCGTTGTAGGGTCTGGGGCCAACGTCCTGACTTTC CSVVGSGANVLTF
TRBJ2-1 TRBV6-1 13 - few TGTGCCAGGTCAGGTAGCGCCTACAATGAGCAGTTCTTC CARSGSAYNEQFF
TRBJ2-5 TRBV6-5 16 TRBD2 - TGTGCCAGCAGCCCGACCCTTACTAGCGGGGGTGAGACCCAGTACTTC CASSPTLTSGGETQYF
TRBJ2-3 TRBV6-1 14 - few TGTGCCAGCAGTGACCCCCGTAGATGGGATACGCAGTATTTT CASSDPRRWDTQYF
TRBJ1-1 TRBV2 12 - many TGTGCCAGCACCCCAGGGAGGGGTGAAGCTTTCTTT CASTPGRGEAFF
TRBJ2-7 TRBV5-1 15 TRBD1 - TGCGTCAGCAGCCTCTCACCGGGACAGGGTCGCGAGCAGTACTTC CVSSLSPGQGREQYF
TRBJ2-2 TRBV7-2 15 - many TGTGCCAGCAGCTTAGTCAGTACCTCCACCGGGGAGCTGTTTTTT CASSLVSTSTGELFF
TRBJ2-3 TRBV7-2 15 - few TGTGCCAGCAGCTCGATCCGGGACGGCTCAGATACGCAGTATTTT CASSSIRDGSDTQYF
TRBJ2-4 TRBV7-9 15 - few TGTGCCAGCAGCTTTCCCAACCTAGCCAAAAACATTCAGTACTTC CASSFPNLAKNIQYF
TRBJ1-4 TRBV2 16 - many TGTGCCAGCAGTGACGCCCAGACCCAATTTAATGAAAAACTGTTTTTT CASSDAQTQFNEKLFF
TRBJ1-2 TRBV18 14 - many TGTGCCAGCTCGCTCACTGGTCAGTCATCCGGCTACACCTTC CASSLTGQSSGYTF
TRBJ1-1 TRBV29-1 12 - many TGCAGCGTTGACAGGGATAGAACTGAAGCTTTCTTT CSVDRDRTEAFF
TRBJ2-4 TRBV20-1 17 - many TGCAGTGCTAGAGATCCTCGAAGGATCTCACGTGAGAACATTCAGTACTTC CSARDPRRISRENIQYF
TRBJ2-3 TRBV7-9 16 TRBD1 many TGTGCCAGCAGCAGAATCGGACAGGGAGTAACAGATACGCAGTATTTT CASSRIGQGVTDTQYF